This T cell receptor beta chain was sequenced for a study of OX40 agonist ivuxolimab in advanced cancers. The overall study: Every 2 weeks, patients got intravenous ivuxolimab at one of six dose levels (0.01-10 mg/kg). Hepatocellular carcinoma, melanoma, renal cell or head and neck cancer occurred in dose-escalation patients.

The CDR3 is 17 residues long. The germline gives CDR1 MGHRA, CDR2 YSYEKL. Unmatched junction bases numbered 4, after V lost 3 bases and J lost 4 bases. TCRdb's table, derived via immunoSEQ multiplex PCR, lists solely in-frame clones and lacks some. The data contain tens of thousands of clones, approximately 90% of them seen just once; the ten biggest clones take up under 35%. This clonotype was obtained from an adult with an advanced solid tumor such as melanoma, head and neck, liver or kidney cancer. The rearrangement joins TRBV4-1 to TRBJ2-1; 15 bases map to TRBD2. This specimen was CD4+ or CD8+ T cells sorted from blood, taken in a trial of the OX40 agonist ivuxolimab. In nucleotides, the CDR3 is TGCGCCAGCAGCCAGGGACTAGCGGGAGGCGCATACAATGAGCAGTTCTTC. As protein: CASSQGLAGGAYNEQFF.